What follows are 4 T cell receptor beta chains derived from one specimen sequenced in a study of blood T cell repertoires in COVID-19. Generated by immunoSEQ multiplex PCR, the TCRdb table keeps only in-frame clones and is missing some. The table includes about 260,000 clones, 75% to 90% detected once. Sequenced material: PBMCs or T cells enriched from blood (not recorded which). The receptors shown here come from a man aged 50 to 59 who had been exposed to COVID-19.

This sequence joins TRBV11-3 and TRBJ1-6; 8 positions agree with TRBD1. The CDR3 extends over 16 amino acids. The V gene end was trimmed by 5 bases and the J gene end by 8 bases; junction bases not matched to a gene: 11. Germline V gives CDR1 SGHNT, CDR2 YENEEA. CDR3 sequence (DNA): TGTGCCAGCAGCGGGTCGGGACAGGCGGGCGATTCACCCCTCCACTTT. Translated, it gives CASSGSGQAGDSPLHF. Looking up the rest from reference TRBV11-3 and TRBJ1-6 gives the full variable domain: EAGVVQSPRYKIIEKKQPVAFWCNPISGHNTLYWYLQNLGQGPELLIRYENEEAVDDSQLPKDRFSAERLKGVDSTLKIQPAELGDSAVYLCASSGSGQAGDSPLHFGNGTRLTVT.

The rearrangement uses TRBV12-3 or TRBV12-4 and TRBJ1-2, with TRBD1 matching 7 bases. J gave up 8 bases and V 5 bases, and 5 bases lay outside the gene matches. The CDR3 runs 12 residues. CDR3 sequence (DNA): TGTGCCAGCAGTCGGACAGGCACCGGCTACACCTTC. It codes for CASSRTGTGYTF.

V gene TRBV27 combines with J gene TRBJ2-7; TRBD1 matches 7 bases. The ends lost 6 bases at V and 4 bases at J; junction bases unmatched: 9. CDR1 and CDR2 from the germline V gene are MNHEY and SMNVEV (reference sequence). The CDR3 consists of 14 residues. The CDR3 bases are TGTGCCAGCAGGGGGACAGCGCAGGGGTACGAGCAGTACTTC. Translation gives CASRGTAQGYEQYF.

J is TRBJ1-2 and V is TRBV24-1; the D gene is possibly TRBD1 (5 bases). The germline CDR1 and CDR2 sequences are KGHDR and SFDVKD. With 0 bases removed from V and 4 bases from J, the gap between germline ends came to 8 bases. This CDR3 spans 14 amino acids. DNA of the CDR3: TGTGCCACCAGTGATTTGGCAGGGCGCTATGGCTACACCTTC. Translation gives CATSDLAGRYGYTF.